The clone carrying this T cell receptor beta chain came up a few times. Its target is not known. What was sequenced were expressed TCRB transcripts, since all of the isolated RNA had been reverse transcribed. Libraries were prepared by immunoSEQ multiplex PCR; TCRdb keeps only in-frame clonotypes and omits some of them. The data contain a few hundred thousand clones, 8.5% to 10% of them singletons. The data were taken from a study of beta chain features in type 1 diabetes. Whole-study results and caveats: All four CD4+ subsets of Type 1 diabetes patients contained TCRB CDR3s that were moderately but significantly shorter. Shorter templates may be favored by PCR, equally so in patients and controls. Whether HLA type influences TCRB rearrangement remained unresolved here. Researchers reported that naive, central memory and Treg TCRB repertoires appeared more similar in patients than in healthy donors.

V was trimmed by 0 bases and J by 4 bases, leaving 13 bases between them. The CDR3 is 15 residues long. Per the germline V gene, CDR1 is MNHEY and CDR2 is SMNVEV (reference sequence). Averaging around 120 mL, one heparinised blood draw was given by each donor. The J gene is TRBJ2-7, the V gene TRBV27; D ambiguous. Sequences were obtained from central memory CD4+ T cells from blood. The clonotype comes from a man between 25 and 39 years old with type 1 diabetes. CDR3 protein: CASSLSPLVDYEQYF. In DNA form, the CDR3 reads TGTGCCAGCAGTTTATCCCCCTTAGTGGATTACGAGCAGTACTTC.